The source of this TCR beta chain is a study of cytomegalovirus exposure and HLA in healthy donors. PCR used 60 Vbeta primers and 13 Jbeta primers. Profiling relied on immunoSEQ multiplex PCR, and the TCRdb table lists in-frame clones only, not all of them. The data contain about 160,000 clones, 80% to 90% of them singletons. This clone occurred once. Deletions cut 0 bases from V and 14 bases from J, with 16 bases between. The CDR3 loop spans 13 amino acids. Per germline, CDR1 SEHNR and CDR2 FQNEAQ (reference sequence). The sample taken for sequencing was PBMCs. The rearrangement uses TRBV7-9 and TRBJ1-2; a weak D match, TRBD1 (5 bases). The TCR comes from a man between 18 and 29 years old in good health and CMV-seropositive. CDR3 bases: TGTGCCAGCAGCTTAGCCGGGACGGAGGGTGAAACCTTC. Its translation: CASSLAGTEGETF.